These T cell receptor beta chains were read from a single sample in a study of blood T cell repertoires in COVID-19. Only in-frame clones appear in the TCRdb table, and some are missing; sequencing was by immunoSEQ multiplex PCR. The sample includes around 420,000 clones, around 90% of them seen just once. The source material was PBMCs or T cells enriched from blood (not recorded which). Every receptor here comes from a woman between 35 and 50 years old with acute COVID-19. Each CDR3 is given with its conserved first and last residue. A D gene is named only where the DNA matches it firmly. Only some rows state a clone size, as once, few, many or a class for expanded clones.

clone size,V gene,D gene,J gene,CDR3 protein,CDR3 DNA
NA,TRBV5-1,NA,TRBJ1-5,CASSLDYSNQPQHF,TGCGCCAGCAGCTTGGATTATAGCAATCAGCCCCAGCATTTT
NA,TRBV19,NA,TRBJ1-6,CASSAIGGFAPLHF,TGTGCCAGTAGTGCCATCGGGGGATTTGCACCCCTCCACTTT
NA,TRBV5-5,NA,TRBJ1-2,CASGPGRGNYGYTF,TGTGCCAGCGGGCCCGGGAGGGGGAACTATGGCTACACCTTC
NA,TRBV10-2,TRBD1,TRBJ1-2,CASSGETGGKGYGYTF,TGCGCCAGCAGTGGGGAGACAGGGGGCAAGGGCTATGGCTACACCTTC
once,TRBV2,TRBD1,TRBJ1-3,CASSEGTGRSGNTIYF,TGTGCCAGCAGTGAAGGGACAGGCCGCTCTGGAAACACCATATATTTT
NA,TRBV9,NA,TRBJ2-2,CASSVRTVNTGELFF,TGTGCCAGCAGCGTAAGGACAGTCAACACCGGGGAGCTGTTTTTT
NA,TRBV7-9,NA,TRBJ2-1,CASSLSSGGPGEQFF,TGTGCCAGCAGCTTATCATCCGGGGGGCCTGGGGAGCAGTTCTTC
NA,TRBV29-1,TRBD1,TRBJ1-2,CSVVGNRGTGGYTF,TGCAGCGTTGTGGGTAACAGGGGCACTGGGGGCTACACCTTC
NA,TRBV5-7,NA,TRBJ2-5,CASSFIRQQETQYF,TGTGCCAGCAGCTTCATCCGACAGCAAGAGACCCAGTACTTC
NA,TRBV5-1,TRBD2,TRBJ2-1,CASSLDGGDYNEQFF,TGCGCCAGCAGCTTGGACGGGGGGGATTACAATGAGCAGTTCTTC
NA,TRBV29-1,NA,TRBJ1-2,CSVEDLGASGYTF,TGCAGCGTTGAAGATTTGGGGGCAAGTGGCTACACCTTC